The 18 T cell receptor beta chains listed next were all sequenced from one sample in a study of T cells in Graves' hyperthyroidism and ophthalmopathy. RNA transcripts yielded amplified TCR beta CDR3 regions. When the TCR CDR3 underwent first-round RT-PCR, the HTBI primer set was used. One entry per CDR3 protein results from TCRdb running MiXCR on the multiplex PCR reads. The sample has about 660,000 distinct CDR3 sequences; just under 45% are singletons. Input material: peripheral blood or thyroid tissue (not recorded which). These TCRs come from an adult man with Graves' disease, either hyperthyroidism or ophthalmopathy (not recorded which).

Worth noting for this clonotype: A single base separates this from a much larger clone, so it may be a read error. The rearrangement joins TRBV15 to TRBJ2-5, with a possible D match to TRBD2 (6 bases). The CDR3 is made up of 16 amino acids. The germline CDR1 and CDR2 sequences are LNHNV and YYDKDF (reference sequence). The germline V and J ends were trimmed by 3 bases and 2 bases, with 16 bases remaining between them. The DNA of the CDR3 is TGTGCCACCAGCAGTGATCTGGGCGGGGTGCAAGAGACCCAGTACTTC. Encoded protein: CATSSDLGGVQETQYF.

This clonotype was observed a few times. The rearrangement links TRBV3-1 to TRBJ1-4; perhaps TRBD1 as D (5 bases). Per the germline V gene, CDR1 is LGHDT and CDR2 is YNNKEL (reference sequence). The CDR3 is 15 amino acids. With 4 bases removed from V and 8 bases from J, the gap between germline ends came to 17 bases. The DNA for the CDR3 is TGTGCCAGCAGCCGGACGGAGGGGATGTACGAAAAACTGTTTTTT. Residues: CASSRTEGMYEKLFF.

V usage is TRBV7-2 and J usage is TRBJ1-2; 7 positions match TRBD1. Trimming took 5 bases from V and 2 from J; bases not matched to a gene: 5. The CDR3 is 14 amino acids. The germline gives CDR1 SGHTA, CDR2 FQGNSA. CDR3 sequence reads: CASSNQQGNYGYTF. The CDR3 nucleotides are TGTGCCAGCAGCAACCAACAGGGGAACTATGGCTACACCTTC.

V gene TRBV5-1 combines with J gene TRBJ2-7; no definite D call. Germline CDR1 and CDR2: SGHRS and YFSETQ. CDR3 length: 13 amino acids. V was cut by 4 bases and J by 4 bases, with 12 bases left in between. The CDR3 region has the DNA TGCGCCAGCAGCCCCCCTGGGGAATACGAGCAGTACTTC. Translating it yields CASSPPGEYEQYF.

The chain couples TRBV7-6 to TRBJ1-1, with D possibly TRBD1 on 5 matching bases. This CDR3 region has 14 residues. The germline V and J ends were trimmed by 2 bases and 4 bases, with 11 bases remaining between them. CDR1 SGHVS and CDR2 FNYEAQ come from the germline V gene. CDR3 nucleotides: TGTGCCAGCAGCTTACAGCAGGGATCCACTGAAGCTTTCTTT. Translating gives CASSLQQGSTEAFF. Full variable domain (rest looked up from reference TRBV7-6 and TRBJ1-1): GAGVSQSPRYKVTKRGQDVALRCDPISGHVSLYWYRQALGQGPEFLTYFNYEAQQDKSGLPNDRFSAERPEGSISTLTIQRTEQRDSAMYRCASSLQQGSTEAFFGQGTRLTVV.

V and J are TRBV25-1 and TRBJ2-7; 7 nucleotides align to TRBD1. Trimming at V came to 6 bases and at J to 4 bases, leaving 6 bases not matched to a gene. In germline, CDR1 is MGHDK, CDR2 SYGVNS. This CDR3 comprises 13 residues. CDR3 sequence: CASRDDRVYEQYF. CDR3 in DNA: TGTGCCAGCAGGGACGACAGGGTGTACGAGCAGTACTTC.

This chain links TRBV5-1 with TRBJ1-1, with TRBD1 as a possible D gene (5 bases). The CDR3 length is 16 residues. The V gene's germline CDR1 is SGHRS and CDR2 YFSETQ. V lost 2 bases to trimming and J lost 1 base, with 15 bases between them. The CDR3 loop reads CASSFARGRGNTEAFF. CDR3 DNA: TGCGCCAGCAGCTTTGCTAGGGGAAGGGGGAACACTGAAGCTTTCTTT.

The genes are TRBV25-1 and TRBJ1-1; a weak D match, TRBD1 (5 bases). The germline V gene has CDR1 MGHDK and CDR2 SYGVNS. This CDR3 is 11 amino acids long. V dropped 10 bases and J dropped 10 bases, with 16 bases sitting between them. CDR3 DNA sequence: TGTGCCACCCTGGGAGGGGACGGAGCTTTCTTT. This codes for CATLGGDGAFF.

On this clonotype itself: The junction shows a germline mismatch at one end, possibly a read error. The CDR3 bases are TGTGCCAGCAGCTTAGCTCTAGGAAACCCCATATATTTT. As protein: CASSLALGNPIYF. The chain carries TRBV11-2 and TRBJ1-3, with no clear D. Germline CDR1 SGHAT, CDR2 FQNNGV. The length of the CDR3 is 13 residues.

The CDR3 DNA sequence: TGTGCCAGCAGTGAGCACGAGGGGACAGAGGACGAGCAGTACTTC. Translation gives CASSEHEGTEDEQYF. The chain uses TRBV2 and TRBJ2-7, with 7 positions matching TRBD1. The V gene's germline CDR1 is SNHLY and CDR2 FYNNEI. The CDR3 is 15 residues long. Losses at the gene ends were 3 bases for V and 5 bases for J; bases not matched to a gene: 10.

To note about this clonotype: This CDR3 is missing its conserved last phenylalanine or tryptophan, likely due to a read error. The DNA is left out, because the CDR3 cannot be placed on it with certainty; the CDR3 is given as TCRdb lists it. V gene TRBV14 combines with J gene TRBJ1-6. The germline gives CDR1 SGHDN, CDR2 FVKESK. The CDR3 has 9 residues if both end residues are counted. The CDR3 spells CASSQALLA.

The genes are TRBV30 and TRBJ1-5; the D is unclear. V was trimmed by 8 bases and J by 5 bases, leaving 19 bases between them. In germline, CDR1 is GTSNPN, CDR2 SVGIG (reference sequence). This CDR3 contains 14 residues. CDR3 in DNA: TGTGCCAGTAGCAACGGGCGTTTGGATCAGCCCCAGCATTTT. Protein: CASSNGRLDQPQHF.

This clonotype was seen only once. The V gene is TRBV5-1, the J gene TRBJ2-5; 8 bases fit TRBD1. The CDR3 totals 16 residues. In germline, CDR1 is SGHRS, CDR2 YFSETQ. V lost 0 bases, J lost 1 base, and 5 bases stayed unmatched. This chain's CDR3 is CASSLASDRAQETQYF. DNA for the CDR3: TGCGCCAGCAGCTTGGCCTCGGACAGGGCCCAAGAGACCCAGTACTTC.

V usage is TRBV12-3 or TRBV12-4 and J usage is TRBJ1-6, with D possibly being TRBD1 (6 bases). The CDR3 length is 14 residues. V was clipped by 6 bases and J by 6 bases, with 12 bases between them. CDR3 amino acids: CASRRTAINSPLHF. CDR3 DNA sequence: TGTGCCAGCAGGAGGACAGCGATTAATTCACCCCTCCACTTT.

Turning to this clonotype: At one end the junction does not follow the germline gene, possibly because of a read error. The chain combines TRBV5-6 with TRBJ2-2, with D hard to call. CDR3 length equals 14 residues. The germline CDR1 and CDR2 sequences are SGHDT and YYEEEE. CDR3 in DNA: TGTGCCAGCAGCTTTGACGCGAACAGCGGGGAGCTGTTTTTT. Protein: CASSFDANSGELFF.

This clonotype occurred many times. The chain has TRBV2 and TRBJ1-1, with D uncertain. The germline gives CDR1 SNHLY, CDR2 FYNNEI. This CDR3 contains 13 residues. Trimming took 4 bases from V and 3 from J, leaving 9 bases between them. The CDR3 nucleotides read TGTGCCAGCAGTGGGAGAATGGACACTGAAGCTTTCTTT. Its translation: CASSGRMDTEAFF. The variable domain in full, with the rest retrieved from reference TRBV2 and TRBJ1-1, is EPEVTQTPSHQVTQMGQEVILRCVPISNHLYFYWYRQILGQKVEFLVSFYNNEISEKSEIFDDQFSVERPDGSNFTLKIRSTKLEDSAMYFCASSGRMDTEAFFGQGTRLTVV.

In its sample, this clonotype was seen once. The V call is TRBV24-1, the J call TRBJ1-5, with 8 nucleotides matching TRBD1. V shed 9 bases and J 4 bases; nucleotides not matched to a gene: 7. Germline CDR1 and CDR2: KGHDR and SFDVKD. The length of the CDR3 is 14 residues. CDR3 amino acids: CATAQGQVNQPQHF. The CDR3 DNA is TGTGCCACCGCCCAGGGACAGGTGAATCAGCCCCAGCATTTT.

The rearrangement links TRBV7-6 to TRBJ2-5; D unresolved. Germline assignment: CDR1 SGHVS and CDR2 FNYEAQ. The CDR3 runs 13 residues. CDR3 DNA sequence: TGTGCAAACAGTCCCTCCTATCAAGAGACCCAGTACTTC. Protein: CANSPSYQETQYF.